A single sample is the source of the 9 T cell receptor beta chains below, sequenced in a study of shared clonotypes between healthy human individuals. Clones were read by immunoSEQ multiplex PCR, and TCRdb kept only the in-frame ones, dropping some. The sample gives under 1,100,000 clones, about 70% of which show up once; roughly 1.5% is in the top ten. The sequenced material came from memory CD4+ T cells sorted from blood. The subset is: CD45RA-negative fraction. All receptors derive from a man aged 18 to 30 in good health.

This chain joins TRBV7-2 and TRBJ2-3, with 11 bases aligning to TRBD2. The CDR3 runs to 16 residues. V trimming: 5 bases; J trimming: 2 bases; junction bases outside the gene matches: 6. The V gene's germline CDR1 is SGHTA and CDR2 FQGNSA. The CDR3: CASSKTSGITTDTQYF. DNA of the CDR3: TGTGCCAGCAGCAAGACTAGCGGGATAACCACAGATACGCAGTATTTT.

This CDR3 reads CASSSRAGGSGELFF. The CDR3 bases are TGTGCCAGCAGTTCCAGGGCAGGGGGCTCCGGGGAGCTGTTTTTT. This rearrangement joins TRBV27 to TRBJ2-2, with 8 bases that match TRBD1. This CDR3 spans 15 amino acids. Germline V gene lookup returns CDR1 MNHEY and CDR2 SMNVEV (reference sequence). V gave up 4 bases and J gave up 6 bases; unmatched junction bases: 7.

This clone is a singleton in its sample. The chain employs TRBV6-1 and TRBJ2-4; TRBD1 or TRBD2 may be the D gene (5 bases each). This CDR3 spans 19 amino acids. Deletions cut 4 bases from V and 0 bases from J, with 22 bases between. Germline assignment: CDR1 MNHNS and CDR2 SASEGT. The CDR3 region has the DNA TGTGCCAGCAGTGCCTTACTTTACGGGGCAGATCTAGCCAAAAACATTCAGTACTTC. Amino acid sequence: CASSALLYGADLAKNIQYF.

This chain uses TRBV6-5 with TRBJ2-1; 12 bases agree with TRBD1. Germline-derived CDR1 and CDR2 are MNHEY and SVGAGI. V gave up 6 bases and J gave up 6 bases; unmatched junction bases: 3. The CDR3 contains 14 residues. CDR3 loop: CASRAGQGANEQFF. The CDR3 region has the DNA TGTGCCAGCAGAGCGGGACAGGGGGCCAATGAGCAGTTCTTC.

Note on this clone: Other DNA sequences of this sample code for an identical CDR3. The V call is TRBV10-3, the J call TRBJ1-4; 10 nucleotides agree with TRBD1. With V trimmed by 4 bases and J by 6 bases, 8 bases remained unmatched. Germline V gene sequence: CDR1 ENHRY, CDR2 SYGVKD. This CDR3 comprises 16 residues. The CDR3 is CAISGPSGTGDEKLFF. The CDR3 bases are TGTGCCATCAGTGGGCCATCCGGGACAGGGGATGAAAAACTGTTTTTT.

V is TRBV27 and J is TRBJ2-3; 8 bases agree with TRBD2. CDR3 length: 17 residues. The V and J ends lost 7 bases and 4 bases, in that order; junction bases with no gene match: 16. Germline-derived CDR1 and CDR2 are MNHEY and SMNVEV (reference sequence). The CDR3 DNA follows: TGTGCCAGCACCCAAGGGCCTAGCGGGTCCACCGCAGATACGCAGTATTTT. Its translation is CASTQGPSGSTADTQYF.

V and J are TRBV28 and TRBJ1-4; possibly TRBD1 for D (5 bases). CDR3 size: 14 residues. Trimming shortened V by 7 bases and J by 8 bases, and 17 bases separated the two germline ends. The germline V gene has CDR1 MDHEN and CDR2 SYDVKM. CDR3 region: CASKLGTRKEKLFF. The CDR3, as DNA: TGTGCCAGCAAGCTCGGGACCCGTAAAGAAAAACTGTTTTTT.

Comment on this clone: Distinct nucleotide sequences in the sample also encode this CDR3. The CDR3, as DNA: TGTGCCAGCAGTTACTCTAGAGGGGGCGAGGGTTCACCCCTCCACTTT. Translation gives CASSYSRGGEGSPLHF. The chain is built from TRBV6-5 and TRBJ1-6, with 7 positions matching TRBD1. The CDR3 has 16 residues. Germline V gene sequence: CDR1 MNHEY, CDR2 SVGAGI. The trim removed 0 bases at V and 9 bases at J, leaving 8 bases unmatched.

This sequence joins TRBV5-1 and TRBJ1-2; 7 bases are a match to TRBD1. This CDR3 has 13 amino acids. V was clipped by 4 bases and J by 8 bases; unmatched bases: 8. In germline, CDR1 is SGHRS, CDR2 YFSETQ. The CDR3 coding sequence is TGCGCCAGCAGCGAGACAGGGCCGGGCGGCTACACCTTC. It translates to CASSETGPGGYTF. The full variable domain, completed using reference TRBV5-1 and TRBJ1-2, is KAGVTQTPRYLIKTRGQQVTLSCSPISGHRSVSWYQQTPGQGLQFLFEYFSETQRNKGNFPGRFSGRQFSNSRSEMNVSTLELGDSALYLCASSETGPGGYTFGSGTRLTVV.